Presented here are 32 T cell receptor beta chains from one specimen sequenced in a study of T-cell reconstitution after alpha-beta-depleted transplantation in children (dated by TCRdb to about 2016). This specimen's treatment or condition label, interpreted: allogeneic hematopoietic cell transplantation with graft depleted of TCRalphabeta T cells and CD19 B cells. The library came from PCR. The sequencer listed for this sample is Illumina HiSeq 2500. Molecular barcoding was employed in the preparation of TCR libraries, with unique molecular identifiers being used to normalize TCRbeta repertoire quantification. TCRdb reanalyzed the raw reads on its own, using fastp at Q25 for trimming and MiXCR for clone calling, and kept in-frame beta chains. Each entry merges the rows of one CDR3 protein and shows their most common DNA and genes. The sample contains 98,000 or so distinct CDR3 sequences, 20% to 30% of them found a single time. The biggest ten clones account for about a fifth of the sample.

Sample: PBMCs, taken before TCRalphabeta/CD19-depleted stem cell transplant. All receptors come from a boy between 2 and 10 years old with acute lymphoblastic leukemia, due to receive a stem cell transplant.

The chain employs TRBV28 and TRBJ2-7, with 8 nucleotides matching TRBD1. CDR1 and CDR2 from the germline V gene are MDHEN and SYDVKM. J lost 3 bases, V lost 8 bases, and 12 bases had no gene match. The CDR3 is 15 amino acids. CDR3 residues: CASVRQGQYYYEQYF. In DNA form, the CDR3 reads TGTGCCAGCGTAAGACAGGGGCAATACTACTACGAGCAGTACTTC.

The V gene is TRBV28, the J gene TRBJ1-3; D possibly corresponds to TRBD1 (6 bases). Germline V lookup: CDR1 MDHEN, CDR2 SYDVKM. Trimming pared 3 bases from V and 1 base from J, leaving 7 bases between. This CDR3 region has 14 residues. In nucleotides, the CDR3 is TGTGCCAGCAGTTTCGGACAGTCTGGAAACACCATATATTTT. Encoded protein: CASSFGQSGNTIYF.

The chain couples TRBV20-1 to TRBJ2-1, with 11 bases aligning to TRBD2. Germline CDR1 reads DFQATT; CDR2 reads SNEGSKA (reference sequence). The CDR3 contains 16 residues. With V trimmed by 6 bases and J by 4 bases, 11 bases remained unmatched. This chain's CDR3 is CSARYTGTSGYNEQFF. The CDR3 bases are TGCAGTGCAAGATATACCGGGACTAGCGGTTACAATGAGCAGTTCTTC.

CDR3 region: CASSFLLTRQQETQYF. The CDR3 nucleotides are TGTGCCAGCAGTTTTCTCCTGACTCGACAGCAAGAGACCCAGTACTTC. This sequence joins TRBV28 and TRBJ2-5; D might be TRBD1 (5 bases). From germline, CDR1 is MDHEN and CDR2 SYDVKM. Deletions cut 3 bases from V and 2 bases from J, with 16 bases between. CDR3 length equals 16 residues.

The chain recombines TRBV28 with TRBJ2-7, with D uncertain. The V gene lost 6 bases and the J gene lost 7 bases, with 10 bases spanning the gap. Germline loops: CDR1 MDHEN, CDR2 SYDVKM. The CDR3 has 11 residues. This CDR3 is CASRSNREQYF. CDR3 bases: TGTGCCAGCAGGTCCAATCGGGAGCAGTACTTC.

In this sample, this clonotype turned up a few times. The CDR3 nucleotides read TGTGCCAGCAGCTTGGAGACAGGACGTTGGGGGTGGGAGACCCAGTACTTC. Its translation is CASSLETGRWGWETQYF. This chain links TRBV5-5 with TRBJ2-5, with D possibly being TRBD1 (6 bases). The V gene's germline CDR1 is SGHKS and CDR2 YYEKEE (reference sequence). V was cut by 0 bases and J by 5 bases, with 20 bases left in between. The CDR3 has 17 amino acids.

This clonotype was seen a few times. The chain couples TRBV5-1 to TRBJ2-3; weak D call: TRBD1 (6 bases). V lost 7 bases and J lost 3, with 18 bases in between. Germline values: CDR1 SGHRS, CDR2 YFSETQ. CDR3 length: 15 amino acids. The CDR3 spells CASGGSGHLTDTQYF. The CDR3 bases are TGCGCCAGCGGGGGATCGGGACATCTGACAGATACGCAGTATTTT.

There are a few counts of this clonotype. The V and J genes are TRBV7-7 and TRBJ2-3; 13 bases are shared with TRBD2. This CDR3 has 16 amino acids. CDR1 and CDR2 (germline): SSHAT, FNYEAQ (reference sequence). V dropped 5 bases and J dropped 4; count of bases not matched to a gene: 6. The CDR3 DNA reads TGTGCCAGCAGCCCAGGACTAGCGGGAGAGGCAGATACGCAGTATTTT. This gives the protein CASSPGLAGEADTQYF.

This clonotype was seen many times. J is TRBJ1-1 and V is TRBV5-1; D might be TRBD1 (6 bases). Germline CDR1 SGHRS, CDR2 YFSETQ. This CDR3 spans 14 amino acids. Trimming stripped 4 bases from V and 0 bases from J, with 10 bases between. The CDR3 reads CASSLRDMNTEAFF. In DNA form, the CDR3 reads TGCGCCAGCAGCCTCCGGGACATGAACACTGAAGCTTTCTTT.

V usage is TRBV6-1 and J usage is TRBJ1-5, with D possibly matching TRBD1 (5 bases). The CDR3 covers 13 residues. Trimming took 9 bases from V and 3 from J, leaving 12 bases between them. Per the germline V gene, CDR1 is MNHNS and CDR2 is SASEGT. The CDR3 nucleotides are TGTGCCAGTTCGAGGGGATCCAATCAGCCCCAGCATTTT. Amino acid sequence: CASSRGSNQPQHF.

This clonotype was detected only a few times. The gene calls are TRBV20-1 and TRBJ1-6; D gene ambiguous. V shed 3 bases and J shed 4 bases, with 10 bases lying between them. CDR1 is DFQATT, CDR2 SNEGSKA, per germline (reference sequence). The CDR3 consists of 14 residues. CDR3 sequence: CSARSRDYNSPLHF. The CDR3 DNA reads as TGCAGTGCTAGGTCCCGGGATTATAATTCACCCCTCCACTTT.

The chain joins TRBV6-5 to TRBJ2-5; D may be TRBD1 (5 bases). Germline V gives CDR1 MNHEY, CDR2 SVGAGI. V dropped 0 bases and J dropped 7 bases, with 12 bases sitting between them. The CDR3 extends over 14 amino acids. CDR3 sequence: CASSYSKSQGTQYF. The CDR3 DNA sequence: TGTGCCAGCAGTTACTCGAAGTCTCAGGGGACCCAGTACTTC.

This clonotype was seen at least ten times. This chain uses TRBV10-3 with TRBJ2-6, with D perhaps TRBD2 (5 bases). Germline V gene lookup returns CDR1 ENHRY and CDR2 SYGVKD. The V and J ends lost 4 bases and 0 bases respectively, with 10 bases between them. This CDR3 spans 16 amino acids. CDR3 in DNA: TGTGCCATCAGTGGGCTCCGGGACTCTGGGGCCAACGTCCTGACTTTC. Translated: CAISGLRDSGANVLTF.

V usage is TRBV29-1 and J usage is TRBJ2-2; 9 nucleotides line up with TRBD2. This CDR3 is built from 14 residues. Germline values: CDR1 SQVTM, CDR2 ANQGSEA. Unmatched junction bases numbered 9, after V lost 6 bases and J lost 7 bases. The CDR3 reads CSVAGGQSNGELFF. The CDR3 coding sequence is TGCAGCGTCGCGGGAGGGCAGTCTAACGGGGAGCTGTTTTTT.

The CDR3 is CASSRNTYEQYF. CDR3 in DNA: TGTGCCAGCAGCCGGAATACCTACGAGCAGTACTTC. The chain recombines TRBV3-1 with TRBJ2-7; unclear D gene. Trimming left V 4 bases short and J 2 bases short, with 6 bases between. From germline, CDR1 is LGHDT and CDR2 YNNKEL (reference sequence). This CDR3 comprises 12 residues.

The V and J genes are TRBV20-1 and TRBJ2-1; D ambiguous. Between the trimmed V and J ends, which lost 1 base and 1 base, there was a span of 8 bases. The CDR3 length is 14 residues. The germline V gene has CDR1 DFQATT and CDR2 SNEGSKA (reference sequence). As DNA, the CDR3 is TGCAGTGCTAGAGGGCTACTTTCCTACAATGAGCAGTTCTTC. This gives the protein CSARGLLSYNEQFF.

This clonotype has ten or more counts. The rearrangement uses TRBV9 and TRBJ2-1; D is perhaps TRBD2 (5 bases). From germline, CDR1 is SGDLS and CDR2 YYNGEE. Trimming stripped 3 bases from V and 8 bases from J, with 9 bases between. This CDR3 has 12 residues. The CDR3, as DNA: TGTGCCAGCAGCGCTACGGGGTATGAGCAGTTCTTC. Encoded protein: CASSATGYEQFF.

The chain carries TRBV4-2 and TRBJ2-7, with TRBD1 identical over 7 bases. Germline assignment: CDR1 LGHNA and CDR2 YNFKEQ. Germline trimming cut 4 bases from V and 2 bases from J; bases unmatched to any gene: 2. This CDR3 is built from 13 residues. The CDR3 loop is CASSPGQPYEQYF. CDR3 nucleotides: TGTGCCAGCAGCCCGGGACAGCCCTACGAGCAGTACTTC.

The CDR3, as DNA: TGTGCCAGCAGCCCCGGTGGGACCACCTACGAGCAGTACTTC. Amino acid sequence: CASSPGGTTYEQYF. The chain joins TRBV3-1 to TRBJ2-7; D tentatively reads TRBD1 or TRBD2 (5 bases each). Trimming pared 4 bases from V and 2 bases from J, leaving 12 bases between. This CDR3 is built from 14 residues. Looked up from germline, CDR1 is LGHDT and CDR2 is YNNKEL (reference sequence).

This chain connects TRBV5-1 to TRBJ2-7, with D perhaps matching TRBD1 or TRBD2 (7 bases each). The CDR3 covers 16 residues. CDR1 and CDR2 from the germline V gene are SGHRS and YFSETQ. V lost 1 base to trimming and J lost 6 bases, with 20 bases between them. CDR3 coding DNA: TGCGCCAGCAGCTTGCGGAGAGCAGGGGGGGAGGGCGAGCAGTACTTC. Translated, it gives CASSLRRAGGEGEQYF.

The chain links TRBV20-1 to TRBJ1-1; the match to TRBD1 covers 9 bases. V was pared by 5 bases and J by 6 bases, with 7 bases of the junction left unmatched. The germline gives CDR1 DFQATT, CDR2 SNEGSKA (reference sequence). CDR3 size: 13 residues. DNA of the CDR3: TGCAGTGCTGACAGGGACAGGGCGGCTGAAGCTTTCTTT. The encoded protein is CSADRDRAAEAFF.

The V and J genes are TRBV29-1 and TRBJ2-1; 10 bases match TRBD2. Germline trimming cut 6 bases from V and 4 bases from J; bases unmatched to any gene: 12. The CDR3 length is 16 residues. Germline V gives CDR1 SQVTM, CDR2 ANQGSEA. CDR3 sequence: CSVVGLAEAQYNEQFF. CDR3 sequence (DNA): TGCAGCGTGGTCGGACTAGCGGAGGCCCAGTACAATGAGCAGTTCTTC.

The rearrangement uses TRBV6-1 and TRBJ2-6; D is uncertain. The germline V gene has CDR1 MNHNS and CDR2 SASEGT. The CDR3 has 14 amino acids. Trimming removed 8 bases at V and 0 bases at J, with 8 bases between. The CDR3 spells CASGRDSGANVLTF. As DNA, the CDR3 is TGTGCCAGCGGCCGTGACTCTGGGGCCAACGTCCTGACTTTC.

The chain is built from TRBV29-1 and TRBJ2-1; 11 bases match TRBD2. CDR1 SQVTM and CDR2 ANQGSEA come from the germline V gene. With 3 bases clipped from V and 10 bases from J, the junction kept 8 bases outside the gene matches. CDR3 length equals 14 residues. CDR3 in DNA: TGCAGCGTTGACTTAGCGGGAGGGCCTGGGGAGCAGTTCTTC. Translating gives CSVDLAGGPGEQFF.

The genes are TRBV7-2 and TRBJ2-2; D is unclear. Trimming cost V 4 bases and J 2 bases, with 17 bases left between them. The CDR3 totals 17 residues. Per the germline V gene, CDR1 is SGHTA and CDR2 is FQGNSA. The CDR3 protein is CASSSTASGANTGELFF. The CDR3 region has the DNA TGTGCCAGCAGCTCAACTGCGAGTGGAGCTAACACCGGGGAGCTGTTTTTT.

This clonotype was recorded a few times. In DNA, the CDR3 is TGCGCCAGCAGCTCCAGTACAGGGTCCCAAGAGACCCAGTACTTC. It is translated as CASSSSTGSQETQYF. V gene TRBV5-1 combines with J gene TRBJ2-5; D possibly corresponds to TRBD1 (6 bases). Looked up from germline, CDR1 is SGHRS and CDR2 is YFSETQ. The CDR3 covers 15 residues. V shed 3 bases and J shed 1 base, with 13 bases lying between them.

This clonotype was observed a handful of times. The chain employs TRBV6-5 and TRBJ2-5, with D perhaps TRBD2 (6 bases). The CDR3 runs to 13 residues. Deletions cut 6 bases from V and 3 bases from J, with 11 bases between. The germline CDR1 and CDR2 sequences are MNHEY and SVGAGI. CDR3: CASRLWGEETQYF. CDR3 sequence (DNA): TGTGCCAGCAGGTTATGGGGGGAAGAGACCCAGTACTTC.

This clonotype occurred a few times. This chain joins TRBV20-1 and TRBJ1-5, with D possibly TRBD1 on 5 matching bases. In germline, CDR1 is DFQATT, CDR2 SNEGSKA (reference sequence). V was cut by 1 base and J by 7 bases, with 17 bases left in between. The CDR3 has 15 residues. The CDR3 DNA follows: TGCAGTGCTAGAGGTCAGACAGTTTTTTTACAGCCCCAGCATTTT. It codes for CSARGQTVFLQPQHF.

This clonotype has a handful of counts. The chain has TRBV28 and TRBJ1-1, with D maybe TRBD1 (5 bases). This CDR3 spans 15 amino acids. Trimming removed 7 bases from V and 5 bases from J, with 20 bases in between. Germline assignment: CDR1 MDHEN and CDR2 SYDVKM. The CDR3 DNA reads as TGTGCCAGCAACCCCCCGGGCAGGGCGGTAACTGAAGCTTTCTTT. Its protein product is CASNPPGRAVTEAFF.

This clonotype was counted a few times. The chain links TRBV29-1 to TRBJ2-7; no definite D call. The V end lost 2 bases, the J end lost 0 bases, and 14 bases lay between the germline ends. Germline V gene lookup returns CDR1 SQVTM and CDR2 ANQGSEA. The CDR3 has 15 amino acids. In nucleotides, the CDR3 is TGCAGCGTTGAAACCACGGATATAGGCTCCTACGAGCAGTACTTC. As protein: CSVETTDIGSYEQYF.

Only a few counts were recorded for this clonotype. This CDR3 reads CASSLTTGGRGYTF. CDR3 nucleotides: TGTGCCAGCAGCTTAACTACAGGGGGCAGAGGCTACACCTTC. The rearrangement joins TRBV7-3 to TRBJ1-2; 9 bases line up with TRBD1. Germline-derived CDR1 and CDR2 are SGHTA and FQGTGA. The CDR3 is 14 amino acids. V shed 0 bases, J shed 8 bases, and the junction held 4 bases outside the gene matches.

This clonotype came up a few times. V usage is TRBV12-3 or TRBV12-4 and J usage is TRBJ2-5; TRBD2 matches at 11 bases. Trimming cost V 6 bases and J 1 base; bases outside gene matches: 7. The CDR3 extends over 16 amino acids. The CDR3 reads CASSRTSGGRQETQYF. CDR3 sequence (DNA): TGTGCCAGCAGCCGAACTAGCGGGGGTCGCCAAGAGACCCAGTACTTC.